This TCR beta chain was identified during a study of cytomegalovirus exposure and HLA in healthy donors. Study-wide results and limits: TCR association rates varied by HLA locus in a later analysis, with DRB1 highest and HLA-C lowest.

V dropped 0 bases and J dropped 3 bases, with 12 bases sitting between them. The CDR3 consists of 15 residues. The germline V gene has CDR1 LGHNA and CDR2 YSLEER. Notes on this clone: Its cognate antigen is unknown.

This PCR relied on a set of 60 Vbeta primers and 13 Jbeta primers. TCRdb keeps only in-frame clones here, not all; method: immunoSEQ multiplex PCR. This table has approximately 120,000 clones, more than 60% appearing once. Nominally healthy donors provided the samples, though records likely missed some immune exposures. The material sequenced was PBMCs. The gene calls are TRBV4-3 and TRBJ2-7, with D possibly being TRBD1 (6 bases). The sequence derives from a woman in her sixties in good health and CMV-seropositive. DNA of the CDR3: TGCGCCAGCAGCCAAGATACCGGACAGTACTACGAGCAGTACTTC. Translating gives CASSQDTGQYYEQYF.